This record concerns one TCR beta chain sequence. Its antigen is unknown. Germline V gene lookup returns CDR1 SQVTM and CDR2 ANQGSEA. Trimming cost V 4 bases and J 6 bases; bases outside gene matches: 13. The CDR3 spans 15 residues. These data originate in a study of cytomegalovirus exposure and HLA in healthy donors. Study-wide results and limits: A later analysis found that most CMV-associated TCR beta chains appeared HLA-restricted. The study dropped some indistinguishable V segments, TRBV6-2 and TRBV6-3 among them. While the bulk of TCR sequences proved rare, some public TCRs turned up in many donors. A few chains linked to CMV were shown in vitro to be specific for CMV antigens.

In the PCR, 60 Vbeta and 13 Jbeta primers were used. Data came from immunoSEQ multiplex PCR; TCRdb stores just in-frame clones and leaves some out. The table lists 110,000 to 150,000 clones, more than 80% of them singletons. The sequenced sample was PBMCs. The chain has TRBV29-1 and TRBJ2-7; TRBD1 matches 9 bases. The sequence was collected from a woman between 35 and 50 years old in good health and CMV-seropositive. The CDR3 DNA is TGCAGCGTTGCACCGGGACAGGGTAATTGGGGCGAGCAGTACTTC. This codes for CSVAPGQGNWGEQYF.